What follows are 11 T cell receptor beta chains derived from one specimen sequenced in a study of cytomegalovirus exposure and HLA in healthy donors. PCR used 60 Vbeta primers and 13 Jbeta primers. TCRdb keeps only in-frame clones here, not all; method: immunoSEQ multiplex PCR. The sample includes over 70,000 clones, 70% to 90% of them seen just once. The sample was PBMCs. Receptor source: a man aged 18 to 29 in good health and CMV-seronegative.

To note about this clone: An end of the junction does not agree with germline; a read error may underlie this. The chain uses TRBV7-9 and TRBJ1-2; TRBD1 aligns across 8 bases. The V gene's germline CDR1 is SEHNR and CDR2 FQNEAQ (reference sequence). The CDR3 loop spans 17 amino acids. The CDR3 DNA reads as TGTTCCAGCAGCTCGACAGGGGCCGCCAATGCTAACTATGGCTACACCTTC. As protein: CSSSSTGAANANYGYTF.

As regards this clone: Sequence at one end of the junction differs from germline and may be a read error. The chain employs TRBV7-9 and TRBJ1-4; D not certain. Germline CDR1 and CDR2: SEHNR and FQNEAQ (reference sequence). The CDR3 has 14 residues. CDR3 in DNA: TGTTCCAGCAGACCTACGGGTTCGAATGAAAAACTGTTTTTT. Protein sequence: CSSRPTGSNEKLFF.

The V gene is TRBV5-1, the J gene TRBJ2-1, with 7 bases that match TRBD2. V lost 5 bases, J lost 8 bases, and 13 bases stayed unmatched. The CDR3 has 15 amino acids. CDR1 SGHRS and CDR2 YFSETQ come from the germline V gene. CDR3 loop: CASRNNIEGRDEQFF. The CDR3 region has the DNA TGCGCCAGCAGGAACAACATAGAGGGGAGGGATGAGCAGTTCTTC.

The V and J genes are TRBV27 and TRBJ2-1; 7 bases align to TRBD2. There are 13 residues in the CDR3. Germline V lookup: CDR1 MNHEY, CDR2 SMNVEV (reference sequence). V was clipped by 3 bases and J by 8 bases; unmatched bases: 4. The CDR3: CASSFVGGDEQFF. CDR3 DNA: TGTGCCAGCAGTTTCGTGGGGGGGGATGAGCAGTTCTTC.

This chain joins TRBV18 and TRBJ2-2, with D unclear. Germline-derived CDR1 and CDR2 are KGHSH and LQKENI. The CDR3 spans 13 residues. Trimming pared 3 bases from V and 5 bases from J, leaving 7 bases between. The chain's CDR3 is CASSPPVTGELFF. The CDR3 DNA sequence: TGTGCCAGCTCACCCCCGGTAACCGGGGAGCTGTTTTTT.

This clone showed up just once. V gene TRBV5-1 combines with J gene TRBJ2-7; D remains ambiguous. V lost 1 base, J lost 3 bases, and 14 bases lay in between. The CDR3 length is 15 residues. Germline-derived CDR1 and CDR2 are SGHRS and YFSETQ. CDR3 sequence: CASSLHSSVSYEQYF. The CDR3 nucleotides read TGCGCCAGCAGCTTGCACAGCTCGGTCAGCTACGAGCAGTACTTC.

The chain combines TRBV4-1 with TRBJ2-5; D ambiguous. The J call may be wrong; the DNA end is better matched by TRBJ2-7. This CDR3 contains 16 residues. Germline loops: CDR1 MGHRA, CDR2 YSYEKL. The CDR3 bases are TGCGCCAGCAGCCAAGACGCCCGGTCCAGGATACCCGAGCAGTACTTC. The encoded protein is CASSQDARSRIPEQYF.

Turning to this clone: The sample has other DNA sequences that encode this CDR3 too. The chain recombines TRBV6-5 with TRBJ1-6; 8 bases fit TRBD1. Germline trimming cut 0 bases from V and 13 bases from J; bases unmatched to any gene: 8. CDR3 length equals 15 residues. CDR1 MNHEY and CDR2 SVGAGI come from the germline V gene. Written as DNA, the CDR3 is TGTGCCAGCAGTTACTCGCAGGGGGCCCCATCCCCCCTCCACTTT. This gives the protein CASSYSQGAPSPLHF.

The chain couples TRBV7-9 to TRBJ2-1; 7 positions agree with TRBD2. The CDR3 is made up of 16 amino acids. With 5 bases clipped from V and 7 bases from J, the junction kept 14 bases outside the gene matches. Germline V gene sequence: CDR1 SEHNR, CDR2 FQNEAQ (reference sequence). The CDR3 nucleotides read TGTGCCAGCAGCAGCCAAGGGCTAGCGGTAGGGAATGAGCAGTTCTTC. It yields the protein CASSSQGLAVGNEQFF.

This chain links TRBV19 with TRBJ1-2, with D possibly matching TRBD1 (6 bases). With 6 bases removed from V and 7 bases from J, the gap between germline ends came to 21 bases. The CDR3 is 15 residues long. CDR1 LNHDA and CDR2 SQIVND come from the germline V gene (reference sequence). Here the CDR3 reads CASRTLPGGASGYTF. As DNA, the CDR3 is TGTGCCAGTAGGACCCTACCGGGGGGCGCGTCTGGCTACACCTTC. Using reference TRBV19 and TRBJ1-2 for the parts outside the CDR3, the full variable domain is DGGITQSPKYLFRKEGQNVTLSCEQNLNHDAMYWYRQDPGQGLRLIYYSQIVNDFQKGDIAEGYSVSREKKESFPLTVTSAQKNPTAFYLCASRTLPGGASGYTFGSGTRLTVV.

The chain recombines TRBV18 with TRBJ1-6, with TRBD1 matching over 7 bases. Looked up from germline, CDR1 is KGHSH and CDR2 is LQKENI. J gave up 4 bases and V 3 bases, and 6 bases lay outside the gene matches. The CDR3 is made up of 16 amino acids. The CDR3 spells CASSPQGQAYNSPLHF. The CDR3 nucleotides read TGTGCCAGCTCACCTCAAGGACAGGCGTATAATTCACCCCTCCACTTT.